A single TCR beta chain is shown here with its context. This entry is derived from a study of T cell clonotyping in hematopoietic cell transplantation. Some clones are missing from TCRdb's copy, which holds only in-frame ones; the method was immunoSEQ multiplex PCR. Here the sample spans around 16,000 clones, around 55% being singletons. This receptor was identified in a male patient in his fifties or sixties who had an allogeneic stem cell transplant from an unrelated donor, so T cells may come from the graft donor. Some clones in this sample may be carry-over from other donors' samples. The specimen comprised PBMCs, sampled 30 days after allogeneic stem cell transplant.

CDR3 loop: CASSPVGAGGNIQYF. The CDR3 DNA sequence: TGTGCCAGCAGCCCCGTGGGGGCAGGAGGAAACATTCAGTACTTC. V usage is TRBV28 and J usage is TRBJ2-4, with D possibly matching TRBD1 (6 bases). V lost 6 bases, J lost 6 bases, and 18 bases lay in between. This CDR3 has 15 amino acids. The germline gives CDR1 MDHEN, CDR2 SYDVKM.